This TCR beta chain emerged from a study of blood T cell repertoires in COVID-19. About the study: Sites in the United States, Italy and Spain provided acute and convalescent COVID-19 samples. PBMCs, B-cell-depleted T cells, or T cells were the source of the cDNA or gDNA that made up the material.

Per the study methods: Amplification from reference gene primers served as the basis for estimated nucleated cell counts. Measured with immunoSEQ multiplex PCR; TCRdb has only the in-frame clones, and not every one. V, J and clone size are those of that table, while D and trimming were read from the DNA. The data contain fewer than 350,000 clones, about 87% of them seen just once; the ten biggest clones take up approximately 10%. Germline V CDR1 and CDR2: SNHLY, FYNNEI. The CDR3 extends over 13 amino acids. V was shortened by 4 bases and J by 12 bases, with 16 bases between the two germline ends. Seattle enrolled patients during active infection and tracked them longitudinally.

The V and J genes are TRBV2 and TRBJ2-1; TRBD2 might be the D (6 bases). Sequenced input: peripheral blood. This clonotype originated in a man aged 30 to 45 with COVID-19, enrolled during active disease. CDR3 sequence (DNA): TGTGCCAGCAGTGGCCAGGCGGGATTTGGGCAGTTCTTC. Amino acids: CASSGQAGFGQFF.